A single sample is the source of the 24 T cell receptor beta chains below, sequenced in a study of T cells in Graves' hyperthyroidism and ophthalmopathy. The TCR beta CDR3 regions underwent amplification using RNA transcripts as the source. Researchers ran a first-round RT-PCR on the TCR CDR3 using the HTBI primer set. TCRdb independently ran MiXCR on the multiplex PCR reads; one entry per CDR3 protein. Of hundreds of thousands of distinct CDR3 sequences listed, about 14% are singletons. The sequenced sample consisted of blood. The receptors derive from a woman between 18 and 30 years old with Graves' hyperthyroidism.

This clonotype was seen many times. The chain uses TRBV24-1 and TRBJ1-5, with unresolved D. This CDR3 contains 12 residues. Trimming pared 4 bases from V and 4 bases from J, leaving 4 bases between. Germline loops: CDR1 KGHDR, CDR2 SFDVKD. The CDR3 loop reads CATSDSNQPQHF. CDR3 nucleotides: TGTGCCACCAGTGACTCGAATCAGCCCCAGCATTTT.

This clonotype has at least ten counts. V and J are TRBV28 and TRBJ2-1, with D hard to call. Looked up from germline, CDR1 is MDHEN and CDR2 is SYDVKM. Trimming cost V 2 bases and J 4 bases, with 6 bases left between them. CDR3 size: 13 residues. The CDR3 region is CASSLKPYNEQFF. CDR3 sequence (DNA): TGTGCCAGCAGTTTAAAACCATACAATGAGCAGTTCTTC.

This clonotype was observed at least ten times. This chain connects TRBV12-3 or TRBV12-4 to TRBJ1-5, with TRBD1 matching over 8 bases. This CDR3 comprises 15 residues. The ends lost 4 bases at V and 4 bases at J; junction bases unmatched: 6. DNA of the CDR3: TGTGCCAGCAGTTACAGGGGGACAGCGAATCAGCCCCAGCATTTT. Translating gives CASSYRGTANQPQHF.

This clonotype was recorded many times. This chain links TRBV6-2 or TRBV6-3 with TRBJ2-1; TRBD2 aligns across 13 bases. CDR1 and CDR2 from the germline V gene are MNHEY and SVGEGT. J gave up 3 bases and V 6 bases, and 5 bases lay outside the gene matches. The CDR3 totals 16 residues. The CDR3 coding sequence is TGTGCCAGCAGACAGGGACTAGCGGGACTCTACAATGAGCAGTTCTTC. Protein sequence: CASRQGLAGLYNEQFF.

This clonotype was seen only a few times. V gene TRBV19 combines with J gene TRBJ2-1, with TRBD2 identical over 7 bases. Germline values: CDR1 LNHDA, CDR2 SQIVND (reference sequence). The V segment lost 7 bases and the J segment 4 bases; nucleotides outside the gene matches: 22. The CDR3 is made up of 19 amino acids. This chain's CDR3 is CASTPVLLKGRARYNEQFF. CDR3 in DNA: TGTGCCAGTACCCCAGTATTATTGAAAGGGAGGGCCCGTTACAATGAGCAGTTCTTC.

This clonotype appeared many times. The V gene is TRBV7-9, the J gene TRBJ2-3; 14 bases are a match to TRBD2. J gave up 2 bases and V 2 bases, and 9 bases lay outside the gene matches. CDR3 size: 19 residues. The V gene's germline CDR1 is SEHNR and CDR2 FQNEAQ (reference sequence). The CDR3 sequence is CASSLNPPGLAGDTDTQYF. DNA of the CDR3: TGTGCCAGCAGCTTAAATCCTCCGGGACTAGCGGGAGACACAGATACGCAGTATTTT.

The chain employs TRBV7-9 and TRBJ2-5; unclear D gene. There are 13 residues in the CDR3. V lost 5 bases and J 4 bases, leaving 11 bases between the germline ends. CDR1 and CDR2 (germline): SEHNR, FQNEAQ (reference sequence). The CDR3 spells CASSPRPGETQYF. CDR3 coding DNA: TGTGCCAGCAGCCCGAGACCCGGAGAGACCCAGTACTTC.

This clonotype was counted only a few times. The chain is built from TRBV3-1 and TRBJ2-7; D possibly corresponds to TRBD2 (5 bases). Germline assignment: CDR1 LGHDT and CDR2 YNNKEL (reference sequence). The CDR3 is 15 residues long. V was trimmed by 3 bases and J by 7 bases, leaving 19 bases between them. CDR3 protein: CASSHEDLPTGEQYF. DNA of the CDR3: TGTGCCAGCAGCCATGAGGACTTACCAACGGGTGAGCAGTACTTC.

This clonotype was found a few times. This chain links TRBV18 with TRBJ1-2; D not resolved. V lost 3 bases to trimming and J lost 2 bases, with 19 bases between them. Germline V gene sequence: CDR1 KGHSH, CDR2 LQKENI. The CDR3 runs to 17 residues. The CDR3 region is CASSPPPSISMNYGYTF. CDR3 DNA: TGTGCCAGCTCACCTCCTCCAAGTATCTCCATGAACTATGGCTACACCTTC.

This clonotype was recorded at least ten times. The V and J genes are TRBV30 and TRBJ2-7; TRBD1 aligns across 11 bases. Per the germline V gene, CDR1 is GTSNPN and CDR2 is SVGIG (reference sequence). V shed 4 bases and J 1 base; nucleotides not matched to a gene: 3. This CDR3 comprises 14 residues. CDR3 sequence: CAWNRDRGSYEQYF. Written as DNA, the CDR3 is TGTGCCTGGAATCGGGACAGGGGGTCCTACGAGCAGTACTTC.

This clonotype came up many times. The chain is built from TRBV6-2 or TRBV6-3 and TRBJ2-2, with D possibly TRBD2 on 6 matching bases. Germline CDR1 MNHEY, CDR2 SVGEGT. Trimming took off 3 bases at V and 3 bases at J, with 17 bases between the two ends. This CDR3 has 17 residues. The DNA for the CDR3 is TGTGCCAGCAGTTATAGCTTCGGGTCGGGGGACACCGGGGAGCTGTTTTTT. It specifies CASSYSFGSGDTGELFF.

As regards this clonotype: No conserved phenylalanine or tryptophan is present at the end of the CDR3, so a read error is the likely explanation. J is TRBJ2-7 and V is TRBV12-3 or TRBV12-4; 10 bases are a match to TRBD1. The ends lost 6 bases at V and 4 bases at J; junction bases unmatched: 3. The CDR3 runs to 13 residues. The CDR3 loop is CASSRDRGYEQYL. The CDR3 region has the DNA TGTGCCAGCAGCCGGGACAGGGGATACGAGCAGTACCTC.

A few counts support this clonotype. This rearrangement joins TRBV27 to TRBJ1-1; TRBD1 matches 10 bases. Germline V gene sequence: CDR1 MNHEY, CDR2 SMNVEV (reference sequence). J gave up 3 bases and V 3 bases, and 10 bases lay outside the gene matches. The CDR3 loop spans 17 amino acids. For the CDR3, the DNA is TGTGCCAGCAGTTTCCAACCGCGGACAGGGGGGGACACTGAAGCTTTCTTT. It codes for CASSFQPRTGGDTEAFF.

This clonotype was observed many times. The genes are TRBV6-2 or TRBV6-3 and TRBJ1-1; 8 bases map to TRBD1. After removal of 8 bases from V and 5 bases from J, the junction contained 13 bases not matched to a gene. The CDR3 extends over 15 amino acids. CDR1 is MNHEY and CDR2 is SVGEGT in the germline V gene. DNA for the CDR3: TGTGCCAGCTTAAACCGGAGGACAGGGTGGACTGAAGCTTTCTTT. It yields the protein CASLNRRTGWTEAFF.

This clonotype occurred many times. The CDR3 reads CASSFFEAQFF. In DNA, the CDR3 is TGTGCCAGCAGCTTTTTTGAGGCCCAGTTCTTC. V is TRBV11-2 and J is TRBJ2-1; D remains ambiguous. V was clipped by 3 bases and J by 13 bases, with 10 bases between them. The CDR3 extends over 11 amino acids. Germline V gives CDR1 SGHAT, CDR2 FQNNGV. The variable domain in full, with the rest retrieved from reference TRBV11-2 and TRBJ2-1, is EAGVAQSPRYKIIEKRQSVAFWCNPISGHATLYWYQQILGQGPKLLIQFQNNGVVDDSQLPKDRFSAERLKGVDSTLKIQPAKLEDSAVYLCASSFFEAQFFGPGTRLTVL.

This clonotype was seen at least ten times. The genes are TRBV2 and TRBJ1-1; D remains unclear. The CDR3 is 14 residues long. Per germline, CDR1 SNHLY and CDR2 FYNNEI. Deletions cut 0 bases from V and 4 bases from J, with 9 bases between. CDR3 in amino acids: CASSEADRRTEAFF. The CDR3 DNA follows: TGTGCCAGCAGTGAAGCAGACCGCCGCACTGAAGCTTTCTTT.

This clonotype was observed a few times. This rearrangement joins TRBV24-1 to TRBJ2-5; D is unclear. The germline V gene has CDR1 KGHDR and CDR2 SFDVKD. This CDR3 has 11 amino acids. Deletions cut 5 bases from V and 5 bases from J, with 5 bases between. CDR3 in DNA: TGTGCCACCAGTGTGGGGGAGACCCAGTACTTC. Protein sequence: CATSVGETQYF.

This clonotype was counted a few times. This chain connects TRBV11-2 to TRBJ2-2, with 10 bases fitting TRBD1. Germline-derived CDR1 and CDR2 are SGHAT and FQNNGV. J lost 1 base, V lost 5 bases, and 7 bases had no gene match. This CDR3 is built from 17 residues. Here the CDR3 reads CASSQTRDRGNTGELFF. CDR3 nucleotide sequence: TGTGCCAGCAGCCAAACCCGGGACAGGGGGAACACCGGGGAGCTGTTTTTT.

The table lists this clonotype with many counts. The rearrangement links TRBV27 to TRBJ1-2, with a possible D match to TRBD1 (5 bases). V lost 0 bases and J lost 3, with 8 bases in between. CDR1 and CDR2 from the germline V gene are MNHEY and SMNVEV (reference sequence). The CDR3 totals 14 residues. CDR3: CASSLSRGYYGYTF. CDR3 bases: TGTGCCAGCAGTTTATCGAGGGGTTACTATGGCTACACCTTC.

This clonotype was picked up many times. The chain recombines TRBV12-3 or TRBV12-4 with TRBJ2-1, with TRBD2 identical over 14 bases. The CDR3 has 16 amino acids. With V trimmed by 8 bases and J by 11 bases, 14 bases remained unmatched. The CDR3 DNA follows: TGTGCCAGCGGTGTTGGGACTAGCGGGAGAGGTGGGCAGCAGTTCTTC. As protein: CASGVGTSGRGGQQFF.

At least ten counts were recorded for this clonotype. The chain combines TRBV13 with TRBJ1-1; D remains unclear. The length of the CDR3 is 13 residues. V was clipped by 5 bases and J by 1 base, with 8 bases between them. Germline V gene data show CDR1 as PRHDT and CDR2 as FYEKMQ (reference sequence). CDR3 protein: CASSPHKNTEAFF. In DNA, the CDR3 is TGTGCCAGCAGCCCGCACAAGAACACTGAAGCTTTCTTT.

This clonotype was seen repeatedly, ten times or more. The chain combines TRBV7-8 with TRBJ2-1; D might be TRBD1 (6 bases). The CDR3 spans 15 residues. V lost 5 bases to trimming and J lost 1 base, with 12 bases between them. The germline V gene encodes CDR1 SGHVS and CDR2 FQNEAQ. CDR3 coding DNA: TGTGCCAGCAGCCTAGACAGGACATCCTACAATGAGCAGTTCTTC. Residues: CASSLDRTSYNEQFF. The full variable domain, completed using reference TRBV7-8 and TRBJ2-1, is GAGVSQSPRYKVAKRGQDVALRCDPISGHVSLFWYQQALGQGPEFLTYFQNEAQLDKSGLPSDRFFAERPEGSVSTLKIQRTQQEDSAVYLCASSLDRTSYNEQFFGPGTRLTVL.

This clonotype was recorded a few times. The V gene is TRBV6-5, the J gene TRBJ2-7; D uncertain. CDR3 length: 14 amino acids. Germline lookup yields CDR1 MNHEY and CDR2 SVGAGI. Trimming cost V 0 bases and J 3 bases, with 9 bases left between them. The CDR3 sequence: CASSYSTMGYEQYF. DNA of the CDR3: TGTGCCAGCAGTTACTCGACGATGGGCTACGAGCAGTACTTC.

V is TRBV19 and J is TRBJ2-5; D is perhaps TRBD2 (6 bases). This CDR3 has 14 residues. V dropped 7 bases and J dropped 5 bases, with 17 bases sitting between them. The V gene's germline CDR1 is LNHDA and CDR2 SQIVND (reference sequence). The CDR3 region is CASKSTSSRETQYF. The CDR3, as DNA: TGTGCCAGTAAGTCGACTAGTTCTCGGGAGACCCAGTACTTC.